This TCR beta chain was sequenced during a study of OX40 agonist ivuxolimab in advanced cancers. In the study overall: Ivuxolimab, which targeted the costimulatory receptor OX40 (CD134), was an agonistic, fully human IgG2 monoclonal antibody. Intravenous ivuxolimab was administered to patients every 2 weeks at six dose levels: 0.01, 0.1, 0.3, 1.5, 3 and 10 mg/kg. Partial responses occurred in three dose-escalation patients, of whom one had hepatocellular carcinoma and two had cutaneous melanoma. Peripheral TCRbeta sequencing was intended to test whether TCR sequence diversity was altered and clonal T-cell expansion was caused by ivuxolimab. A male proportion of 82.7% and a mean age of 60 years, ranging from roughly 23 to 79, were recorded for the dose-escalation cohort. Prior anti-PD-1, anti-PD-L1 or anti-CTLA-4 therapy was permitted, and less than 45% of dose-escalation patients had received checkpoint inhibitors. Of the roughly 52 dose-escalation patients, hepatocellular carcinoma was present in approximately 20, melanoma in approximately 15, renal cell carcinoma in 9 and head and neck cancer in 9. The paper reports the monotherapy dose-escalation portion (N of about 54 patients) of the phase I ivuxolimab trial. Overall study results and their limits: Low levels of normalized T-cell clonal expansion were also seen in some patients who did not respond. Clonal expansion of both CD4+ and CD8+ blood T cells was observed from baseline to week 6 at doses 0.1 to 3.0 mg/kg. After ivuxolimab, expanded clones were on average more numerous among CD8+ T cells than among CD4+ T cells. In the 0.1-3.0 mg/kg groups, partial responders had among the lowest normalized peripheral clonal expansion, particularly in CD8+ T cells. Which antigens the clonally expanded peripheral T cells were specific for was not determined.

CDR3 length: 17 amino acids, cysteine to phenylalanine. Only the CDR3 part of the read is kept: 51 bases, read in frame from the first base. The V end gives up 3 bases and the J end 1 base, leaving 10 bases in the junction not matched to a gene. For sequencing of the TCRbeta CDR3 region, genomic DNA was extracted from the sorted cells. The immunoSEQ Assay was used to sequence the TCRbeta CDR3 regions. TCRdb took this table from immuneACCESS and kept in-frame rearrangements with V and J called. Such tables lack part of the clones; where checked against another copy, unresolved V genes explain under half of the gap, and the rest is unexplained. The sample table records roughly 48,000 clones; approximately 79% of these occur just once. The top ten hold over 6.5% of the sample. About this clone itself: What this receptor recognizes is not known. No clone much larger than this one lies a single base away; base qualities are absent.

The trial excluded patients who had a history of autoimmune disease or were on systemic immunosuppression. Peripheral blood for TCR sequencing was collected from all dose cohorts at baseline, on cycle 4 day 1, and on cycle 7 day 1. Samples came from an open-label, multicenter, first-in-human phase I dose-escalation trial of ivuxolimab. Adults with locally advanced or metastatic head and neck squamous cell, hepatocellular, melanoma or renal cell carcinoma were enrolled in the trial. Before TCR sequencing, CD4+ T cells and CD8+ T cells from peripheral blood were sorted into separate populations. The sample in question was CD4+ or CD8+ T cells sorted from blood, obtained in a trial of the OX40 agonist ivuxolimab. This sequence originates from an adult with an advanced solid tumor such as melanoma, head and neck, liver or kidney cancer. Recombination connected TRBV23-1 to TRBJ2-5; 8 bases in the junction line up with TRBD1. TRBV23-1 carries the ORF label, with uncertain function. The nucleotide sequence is TGCGCCAGCAGTCACCCCCGACCAGGGGGCCCCCAAGAGACCCAGTACTTC. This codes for CASSHPRPGGPQETQYF.